Below, 2 T cell receptor beta chains from the same sample are listed, as sequenced in a study of blood T cell repertoires in COVID-19. Sequencing used immunoSEQ multiplex PCR; TCRdb keeps in-frame clones, though not all of them. The table shows some 350,000 clones, with roughly 86% occurring only once. The specimen sequenced was PBMCs or T cells enriched from blood (not recorded which). Receptors were obtained from a woman younger than 45 who had recovered from COVID-19.

The chain is built from TRBV19 and TRBJ2-3, with D perhaps TRBD2 (6 bases). V was pared by 3 bases and J by 6 bases, with 10 bases between. Germline V gene data show CDR1 as LNHDA and CDR2 as SQIVND (reference sequence). The CDR3 loop spans 13 amino acids. CDR3 loop: CASSIGGKDTQYF. CDR3 DNA: TGTGCCAGTAGTATTGGGGGGAAGGATACGCAGTATTTT.

J is TRBJ2-6 and V is TRBV7-6; TRBD1 agrees at 8 bases. Per the germline V gene, CDR1 is SGHVS and CDR2 is FNYEAQ. Unmatched junction bases numbered 6, after V lost 5 bases and J lost 0 bases. The CDR3 contains 17 residues. The CDR3 DNA sequence: TGTGCCAGCAGCCAGGGGACAGGACCCTCTGGGGCCAACGTCCTGACTTTC. Protein sequence: CASSQGTGPSGANVLTF.